The 17 T cell receptor beta chains presented below share a single source sample, sequenced in a study of cytomegalovirus exposure and HLA in healthy donors. PCR involved 60 Vbeta and 13 Jbeta primers. Method: immunoSEQ multiplex PCR; TCRdb's copy keeps in-frame clones and lacks some. This sample has approximately 150,000 clones, with 70% to 80% found just once. Sequencing was carried out using PBMCs. These receptors all stem from a woman in her sixties in good health and CMV-seronegative.

This clone has just a few counts. The chain is built from TRBV29-1 and TRBJ2-7; TRBD1 matches at 9 bases. CDR3 length: 13 amino acids. CDR1 and CDR2 from the germline V gene are SQVTM and ANQGSEA. V was pared by 7 bases and J by 1 base, with 5 bases of the junction left unmatched. CDR3 amino acids: CSARDRVSYEQYF. CDR3 nucleotides: TGCAGCGCCAGGGACAGGGTATCCTACGAGCAGTACTTC.

The genes are TRBV18 and TRBJ2-1; 11 bases fit TRBD2. There are 19 residues in the CDR3. The germline CDR1 and CDR2 sequences are KGHSH and LQKENI. Trimming took 2 bases from V and 5 from J; bases not matched to a gene: 14. For the CDR3, the DNA is TGTGCCAGCTCACCATTCTCGTTCCTAGCGGGAGGCCCAAACAATGAGCAGTTCTTC. Translation: CASSPFSFLAGGPNNEQFF.

This chain connects TRBV7-2 to TRBJ2-2; a possible D gene is TRBD2 (6 bases). The CDR3 length is 15 residues. Germline V gene sequence: CDR1 SGHTA, CDR2 FQGNSA. V was trimmed by 0 bases and J by 1 base, leaving 6 bases between them. The DNA of the CDR3 is TGTGCCAGCAGCTTAGCAGCGGGGAACACCGGGGAGCTGTTTTTT. Translated, it gives CASSLAAGNTGELFF.

This chain connects TRBV6-5 to TRBJ2-7, with 8 bases aligning to TRBD1. The germline V gene has CDR1 MNHEY and CDR2 SVGAGI. The CDR3 covers 15 residues. J lost 2 bases, V lost 2 bases, and 5 bases had no gene match. CDR3 sequence: CASSYGTGRTYEQYF. For the CDR3, the DNA is TGTGCCAGCAGTTACGGGACAGGCCGTACCTACGAGCAGTACTTC.

The chain links TRBV2 to TRBJ1-2; TRBD1 matches at 10 bases. Germline lookup yields CDR1 SNHLY and CDR2 FYNNEI. J was trimmed by 6 bases and V by 6 bases; bases with no gene match: 4. This CDR3 has 13 residues. The CDR3 is CASRGQGPNGYTF. The CDR3 nucleotides are TGTGCCAGCAGGGGACAGGGGCCAAATGGCTACACCTTC.

This sequence joins TRBV15 and TRBJ1-2; 8 bases agree with TRBD1. Germline CDR1 is LNHNV and CDR2 is YYDKDF (reference sequence). CDR3 length equals 15 residues. J was trimmed by 5 bases and V by 3 bases; bases with no gene match: 8. CDR3 protein: CATSSPGQGVYGYTF. The CDR3 DNA follows: TGTGCCACCAGCAGCCCCGGACAGGGCGTTTATGGCTACACCTTC.

The chain employs TRBV27 and TRBJ2-3; no clear D gene. Trimming pared 8 bases from V and 0 bases from J, leaving 12 bases between. The CDR3 runs to 14 residues. Per the germline V gene, CDR1 is MNHEY and CDR2 is SMNVEV (reference sequence). CDR3 bases: TGTGCCAGCCGGCGGCCCCCAAGCACAGATACGCAGTATTTT. Its protein product is CASRRPPSTDTQYF.

The chain recombines TRBV5-1 with TRBJ1-1, with 7 nucleotides matching TRBD1. Germline V gene data show CDR1 as SGHRS and CDR2 as YFSETQ. CDR3 length equals 14 residues. The J segment lost 5 bases and the V segment lost 0 bases, leaving 4 bases of the junction unmatched. This chain's CDR3 is CASSLEGARTEAFF. The CDR3 DNA follows: TGCGCCAGCAGCTTGGAGGGGGCTAGGACTGAAGCTTTCTTT. Full variable domain (outside the CDR3, taken from reference TRBV5-1 and TRBJ1-1): KAGVTQTPRYLIKTRGQQVTLSCSPISGHRSVSWYQQTPGQGLQFLFEYFSETQRNKGNFPGRFSGRQFSNSRSEMNVSTLELGDSALYLCASSLEGARTEAFFGQGTRLTVV.

This chain links TRBV10-2 with TRBJ2-1, with TRBD2 identical over 10 bases. V lost 4 bases to trimming and J lost 7 bases; unmatched junction nucleotides: 13. The germline gives CDR1 WSHSY, CDR2 SAAADI. The CDR3 is 17 amino acids. The CDR3 DNA reads as TGCGCCAGCAGTGTCGAGTCAGCGGGAGGGCAGCCGAATGAGCAGTTCTTC. Translated: CASSVESAGGQPNEQFF.

The chain employs TRBV2 and TRBJ2-1, with D perhaps TRBD1 (5 bases). Deletions cut 11 bases from V and 0 bases from J, with 17 bases between. The CDR3 length is 15 residues. The V gene's germline CDR1 is SNHLY and CDR2 FYNNEI. In DNA, the CDR3 is TGTGCCCACATCCCCTCTAGGGGCTCCTACAATGAGCAGTTCTTC. Translation gives CAHIPSRGSYNEQFF.

The V gene is TRBV28, the J gene TRBJ2-7, with TRBD2 identical over 8 bases. The junction had 4 bases not matched to a gene; V was cut back by 6 bases and J by 6 bases. This CDR3 spans 12 amino acids. Germline values: CDR1 MDHEN, CDR2 SYDVKM. The CDR3 coding sequence is TGTGCCAGCAGAGCGGGAGTACGCGAGCAGTACTTC. Encoded protein: CASRAGVREQYF. Together with reference TRBV28 and TRBJ2-7, the CDR3 gives the full variable domain: DVKVTQSSRYLVKRTGEKVFLECVQDMDHENMFWYRQDPGLGLRLIYFSYDVKMKEKGDIPEGYSVSREKKERFSLILESASTNQTSMYLCASRAGVREQYFGPGTRLTVT.

This clone was seen a handful of times. The rearrangement uses TRBV5-5 and TRBJ1-2; 8 bases fit TRBD1. J was trimmed by 5 bases and V by 4 bases; bases with no gene match: 1. From germline, CDR1 is SGHKS and CDR2 YYEKEE (reference sequence). This CDR3 region has 12 residues. CDR3 sequence (DNA): TGTGCCAGCAGCCGACAGGGGTATGGCTACACCTTC. Translated, it gives CASSRQGYGYTF.

The CDR3 nucleotides are TGTGCCAGCAGTGGCCCCGGGACAGGGGGCTGGGAGCAGTACTTC. Translated: CASSGPGTGGWEQYF. J is TRBJ2-7 and V is TRBV27; 12 bases are a match to TRBD1. Trimming cost V 5 bases and J 7 bases; bases outside gene matches: 9. CDR3 size: 15 residues. Germline CDR1 MNHEY, CDR2 SMNVEV (reference sequence).

The J gene is TRBJ2-7, the V gene TRBV7-6; D remains ambiguous. The CDR3 has 13 residues. The V and J ends lost 2 bases and 11 bases respectively, with 16 bases between them. The germline CDR1 and CDR2 sequences are SGHVS and FNYEAQ. CDR3 DNA: TGTGCCAGCAGCTTATCCCCCCTACAGAAGGAGTACTTC. This sequence encodes CASSLSPLQKEYF.

In this sample, this clone turned up a few times. V and J are TRBV7-2 and TRBJ1-3, with 7 bases fitting TRBD1. V shed 5 bases, J shed 0 bases, and the junction held 7 bases outside the gene matches. This CDR3 is built from 16 residues. Germline V CDR1 and CDR2: SGHTA, FQGNSA. The CDR3 DNA reads as TGTGCCAGCAGCCCCAGGACAGGCTCCTCTGGAAACACCATATATTTT. Residues: CASSPRTGSSGNTIYF. The full variable domain, in which reference TRBV7-2 and TRBJ1-3 provide the parts outside the CDR3, is GAGVSQSPSNKVTEKGKDVELRCDPISGHTALYWYRQSLGQGLEFLIYFQGNSAPDKSGLPSDRFSAERTGGSVSTLTIQRTQQEDSAVYLCASSPRTGSSGNTIYFGEGSWLTVV.

This rearrangement joins TRBV4-1 to TRBJ1-2; TRBD1 is a possible D gene (5 bases). The CDR3 extends over 16 amino acids. The ends were cut back, 5 bases at V and 7 bases at J, with 23 bases in the middle. The germline gives CDR1 MGHRA, CDR2 YSYEKL. The CDR3 bases are TGCGCCAGCAGCTACCGGTTACGACAGTCAGAAGGTGGCTACACCTTC. Residues: CASSYRLRQSEGGYTF.

J is TRBJ2-3 and V is TRBV4-1; TRBD1 aligns across 10 bases. V shed 0 bases, J shed 2 bases, and the junction held 8 bases outside the gene matches. CDR1 and CDR2 (germline): MGHRA, YSYEKL. The CDR3 spans 18 residues. This CDR3 reads CASSQDVGGTGDTDTQYF. Here the CDR3 DNA reads TGCGCCAGCAGCCAAGATGTAGGGGGGACAGGGGACACAGATACGCAGTATTTT.